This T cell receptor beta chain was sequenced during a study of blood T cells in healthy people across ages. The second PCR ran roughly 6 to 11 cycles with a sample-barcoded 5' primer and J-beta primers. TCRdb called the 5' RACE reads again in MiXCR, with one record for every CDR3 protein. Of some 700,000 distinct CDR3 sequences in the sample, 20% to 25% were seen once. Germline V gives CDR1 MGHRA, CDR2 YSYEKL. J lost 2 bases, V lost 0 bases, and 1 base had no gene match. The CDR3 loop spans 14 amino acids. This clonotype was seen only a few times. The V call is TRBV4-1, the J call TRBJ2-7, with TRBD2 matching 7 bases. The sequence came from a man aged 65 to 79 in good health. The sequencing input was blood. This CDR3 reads CASSQERGTYEQYF. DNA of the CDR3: TGCGCCAGCAGCCAAGAGCGGGGGACCTACGAGCAGTACTTC.